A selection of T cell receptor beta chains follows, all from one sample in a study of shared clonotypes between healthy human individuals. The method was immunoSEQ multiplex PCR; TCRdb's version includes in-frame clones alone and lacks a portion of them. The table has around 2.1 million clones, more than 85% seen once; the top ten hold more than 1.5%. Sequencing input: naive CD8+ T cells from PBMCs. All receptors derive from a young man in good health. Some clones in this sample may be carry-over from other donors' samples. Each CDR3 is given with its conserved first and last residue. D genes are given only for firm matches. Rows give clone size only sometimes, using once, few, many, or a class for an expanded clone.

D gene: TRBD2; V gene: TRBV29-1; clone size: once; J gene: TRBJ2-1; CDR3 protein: CSVEDLLASGVANEQFF; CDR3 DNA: TGCAGCGTTGAAGATCTTTTGGCTAGCGGGGTGGCCAATGAGCAGTTCTTC
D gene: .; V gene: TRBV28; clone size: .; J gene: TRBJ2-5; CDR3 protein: CASSPGDRLRETQYF; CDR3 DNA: TGTGCCAGCAGTCCGGGCGACAGGTTGCGAGAGACCCAGTACTTC
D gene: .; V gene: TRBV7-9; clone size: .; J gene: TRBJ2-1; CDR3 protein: CASSLVSAHTSYNEQFF; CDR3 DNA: TGTGCCAGCAGCTTAGTGAGCGCCCATACTTCCTACAATGAGCAGTTCTTC
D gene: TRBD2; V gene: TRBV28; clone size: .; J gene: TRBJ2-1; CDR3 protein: CASSLLAGHNEQFF; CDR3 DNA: TGTGCCAGCAGCTTACTAGCGGGACACAATGAGCAGTTCTTC
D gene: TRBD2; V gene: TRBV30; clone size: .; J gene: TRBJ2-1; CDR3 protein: CAWSLLLAGAYNEQFF; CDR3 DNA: TGTGCCTGGAGCCTCCTCCTTGCGGGAGCCTACAATGAGCAGTTCTTC
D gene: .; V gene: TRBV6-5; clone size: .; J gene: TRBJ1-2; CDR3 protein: CASEEIYGYTF; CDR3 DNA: TGTGCCAGCGAGGAGATCTATGGCTACACCTTC
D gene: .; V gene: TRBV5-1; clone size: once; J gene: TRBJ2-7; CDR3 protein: CASSLSKSSYEQYF; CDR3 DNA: TGCGCCAGCAGCCTAAGCAAAAGCTCCTACGAGCAGTACTTC
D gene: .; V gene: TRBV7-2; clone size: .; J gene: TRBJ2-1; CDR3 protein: CASSSIQGMTYNEQFF; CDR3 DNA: TGTGCCAGCAGCTCAATTCAGGGGATGACCTACAATGAGCAGTTCTTC
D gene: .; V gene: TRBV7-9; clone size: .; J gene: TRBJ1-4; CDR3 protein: CASSSPNGALFF; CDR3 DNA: TGTGCCAGCAGCTCTCCTAATGGGGCTCTGTTTTTT
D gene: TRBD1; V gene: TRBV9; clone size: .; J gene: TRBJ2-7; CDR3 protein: CASSVGGGRQGEQYF; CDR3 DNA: TGTGCCAGCAGCGTAGGAGGTGGCAGACAGGGAGAGCAGTACTTC
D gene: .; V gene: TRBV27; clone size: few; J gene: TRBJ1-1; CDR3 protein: CASSFRQVNTEAFF; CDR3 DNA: TGTGCCAGCAGTTTTAGGCAGGTTAACACTGAAGCTTTCTTT
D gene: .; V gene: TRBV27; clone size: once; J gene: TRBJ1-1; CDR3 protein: CASSQQYNTEAFF; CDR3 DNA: TGTGCCAGCTCCCAGCAGTATAACACTGAAGCTTTCTTT
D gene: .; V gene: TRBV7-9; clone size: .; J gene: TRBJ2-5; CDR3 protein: CASSLFLWETQYF; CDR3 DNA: TGTGCCAGCAGCTTATTCCTCTGGGAGACCCAGTACTTC
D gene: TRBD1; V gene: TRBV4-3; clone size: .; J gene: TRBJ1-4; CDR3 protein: CASSQHDRGLLGTNEKLFF; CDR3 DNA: TGCGCCAGCAGCCAACACGACAGGGGGCTATTAGGAACTAATGAAAAACTGTTTTTT
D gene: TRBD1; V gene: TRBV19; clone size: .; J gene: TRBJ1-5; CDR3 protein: CASSMSNYRDSYNQPQHF; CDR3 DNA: TGTGCCAGTAGTATGAGTAATTACCGGGACAGCTACAATCAGCCCCAGCATTTT
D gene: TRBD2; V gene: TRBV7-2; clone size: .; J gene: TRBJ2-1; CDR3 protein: CASSTRLSGSVGEQFF; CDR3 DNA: TGTGCCAGCAGCACTCGACTTAGCGGGAGCGTGGGCGAGCAGTTCTTC
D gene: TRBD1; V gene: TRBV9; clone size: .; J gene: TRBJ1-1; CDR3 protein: CASSVVGQGARTEAFF; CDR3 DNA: TGTGCCAGCAGCGTAGTGGGACAGGGGGCGAGGACTGAAGCTTTCTTT
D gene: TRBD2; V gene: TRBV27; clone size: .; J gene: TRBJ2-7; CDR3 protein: CASRGLAESYEQYF; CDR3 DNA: TGTGCCAGCAGGGGACTAGCGGAATCCTACGAGCAGTACTTC
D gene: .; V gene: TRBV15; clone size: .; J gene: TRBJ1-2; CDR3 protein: CATARRIDLDYGYTF; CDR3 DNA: TGTGCCACCGCCCGGAGGATAGATTTGGACTATGGCTACACCTTC
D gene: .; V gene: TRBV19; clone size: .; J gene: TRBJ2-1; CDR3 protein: CASSQKLAVFNEQFF; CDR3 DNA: TGTGCCAGTAGCCAAAAACTAGCCGTTTTCAATGAGCAGTTCTTC
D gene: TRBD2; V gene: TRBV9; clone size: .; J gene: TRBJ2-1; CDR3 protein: CASSVELASGKVDEQFF; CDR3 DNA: TGTGCCAGCAGCGTAGAACTCGCTAGCGGGAAGGTAGATGAGCAGTTCTTC
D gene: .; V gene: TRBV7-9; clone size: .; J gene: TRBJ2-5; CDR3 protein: CASSAALESKETQYF; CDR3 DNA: TGTGCCAGCAGCGCAGCCCTCGAGAGCAAAGAGACCCAGTACTTC
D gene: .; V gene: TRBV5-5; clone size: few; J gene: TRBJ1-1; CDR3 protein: CASSLTGETEAFF; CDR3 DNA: TGTGCCAGCAGCTTGACGGGTGAGACTGAAGCTTTCTTT
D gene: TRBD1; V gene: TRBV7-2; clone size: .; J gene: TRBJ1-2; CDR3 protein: CASSSRDRANYGYTF; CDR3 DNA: TGTGCCAGCAGCTCCCGGGACAGGGCCAACTATGGCTACACCTTC
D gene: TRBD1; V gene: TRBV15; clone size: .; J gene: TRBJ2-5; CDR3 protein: CATSSTGAHSGTQYF; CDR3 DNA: TGTGCCACCAGCAGCACAGGGGCCCACTCGGGGACCCAGTACTTC
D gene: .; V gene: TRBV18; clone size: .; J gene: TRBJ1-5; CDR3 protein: CASSPGRGPSNQPQHF; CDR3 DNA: TGTGCCAGCTCACCAGGCCGGGGGCCCTCCAATCAGCCCCAGCATTTT
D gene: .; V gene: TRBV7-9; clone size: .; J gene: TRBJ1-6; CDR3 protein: CASSFPLNSPLHF; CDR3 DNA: TGTGCCAGCAGCTTCCCTTTAAATTCACCCCTCCACTTT
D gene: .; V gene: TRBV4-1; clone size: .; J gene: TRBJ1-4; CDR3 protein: CASSQDGKSREKLFF; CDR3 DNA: TGCGCCAGCAGCCAAGATGGGAAATCGCGGGAAAAACTGTTTTTT
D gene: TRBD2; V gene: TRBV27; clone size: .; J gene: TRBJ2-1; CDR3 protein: CASSLLHSGGPYNEQFF; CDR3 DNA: TGTGCCAGCAGTTTACTCCATAGCGGGGGCCCCTACAATGAGCAGTTCTTC
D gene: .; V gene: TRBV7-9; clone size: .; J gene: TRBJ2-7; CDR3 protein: CASSFSGGQSPYEQYF; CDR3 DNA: TGTGCCAGCAGCTTCTCGGGGGGACAGAGCCCCTACGAGCAGTACTTC
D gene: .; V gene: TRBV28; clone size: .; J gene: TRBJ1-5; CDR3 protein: CASRLWSNQPQHF; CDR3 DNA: TGTGCCAGCCGCCTATGGTCCAATCAGCCCCAGCATTTT
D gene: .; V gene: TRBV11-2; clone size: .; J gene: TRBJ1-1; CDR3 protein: CASSFNPRVLNTEAFF; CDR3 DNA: TGTGCCAGCAGCTTTAACCCCAGGGTATTGAACACTGAAGCTTTCTTT
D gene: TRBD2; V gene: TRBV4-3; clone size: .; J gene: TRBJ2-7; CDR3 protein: CASSQELAGVSSYEQYF; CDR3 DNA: TGCGCCAGCAGCCAAGAGCTAGCGGGAGTTAGCTCCTACGAGCAGTACTTC
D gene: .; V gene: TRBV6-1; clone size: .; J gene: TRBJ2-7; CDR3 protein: CASSEDLVYEQYF; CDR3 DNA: TGTGCCAGCAGCGAAGATTTGGTATACGAGCAGTACTTC
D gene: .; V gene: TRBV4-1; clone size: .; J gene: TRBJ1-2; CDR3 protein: CASSQVLGPYGYTF; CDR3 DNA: TGCGCCAGCAGCCAAGTTCTGGGACCCTATGGCTACACCTTC
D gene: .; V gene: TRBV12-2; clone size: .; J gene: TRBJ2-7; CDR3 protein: CASRQGCPYEQYF; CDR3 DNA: TGTGCAAGTCGCCAGGGGTGTCCCTACGAGCAGTACTTC
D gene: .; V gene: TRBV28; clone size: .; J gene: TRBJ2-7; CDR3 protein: CASSPRDGSYEQYF; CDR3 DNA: TGTGCCAGCAGTCCACGGGACGGATCCTACGAGCAGTACTTC
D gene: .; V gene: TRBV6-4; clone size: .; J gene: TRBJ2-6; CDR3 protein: CASSDSGGSGANVLTF; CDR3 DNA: TGTGCCAGCAGTGACTCGGGGGGCTCTGGGGCCAACGTCCTGACTTTC
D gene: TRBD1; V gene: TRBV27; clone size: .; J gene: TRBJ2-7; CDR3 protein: CASSLTGVPYEQYF; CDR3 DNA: TGTGCCAGCAGTCTTACAGGGGTCCCCTACGAGCAGTACTTC
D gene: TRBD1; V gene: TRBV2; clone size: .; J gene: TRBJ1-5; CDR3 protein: CASSVGTAPYQPQHF; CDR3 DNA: TGTGCCAGCAGCGTCGGGACAGCCCCCTATCAGCCCCAGCATTTT
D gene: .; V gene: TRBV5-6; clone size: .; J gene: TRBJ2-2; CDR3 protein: CASSFGSMNTGELFF; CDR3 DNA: TGTGCCAGCAGCTTCGGTAGCATGAACACCGGGGAGCTGTTTTTT
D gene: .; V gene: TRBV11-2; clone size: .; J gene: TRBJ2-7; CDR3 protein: CASSEDGGWYEQYF; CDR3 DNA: TGTGCCAGCAGCGAAGACGGCGGGTGGTACGAGCAGTACTTC
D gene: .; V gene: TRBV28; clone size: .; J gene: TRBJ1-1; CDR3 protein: CASRALAEAFF; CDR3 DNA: TGTGCCAGCAGGGCGCTCGCTGAAGCTTTCTTT
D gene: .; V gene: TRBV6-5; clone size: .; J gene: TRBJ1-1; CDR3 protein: CATSGGGTEAFF; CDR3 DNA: TGTGCCACCTCAGGCGGCGGAACTGAAGCTTTCTTT
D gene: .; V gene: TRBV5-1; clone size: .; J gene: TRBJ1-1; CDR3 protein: CASNIGAEAFF; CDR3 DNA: TGCGCCAGCAACATCGGGGCTGAAGCTTTCTTT
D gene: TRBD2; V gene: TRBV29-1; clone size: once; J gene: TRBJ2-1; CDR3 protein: CSVDERGTSGSHEQFF; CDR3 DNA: TGCAGCGTTGACGAAAGGGGGACTAGCGGGAGCCATGAGCAGTTCTTC
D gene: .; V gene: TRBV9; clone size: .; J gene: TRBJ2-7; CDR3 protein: CASSVGTAGWVQYF; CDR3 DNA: TGTGCCAGCAGCGTAGGGACAGCCGGCTGGGTGCAGTACTTC
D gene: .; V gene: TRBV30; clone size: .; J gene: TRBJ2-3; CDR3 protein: CAWSGTTRSTDTQYF; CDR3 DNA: TGTGCCTGGAGTGGCACGACTCGAAGCACAGATACGCAGTATTTT
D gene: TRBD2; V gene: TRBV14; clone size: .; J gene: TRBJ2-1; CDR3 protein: CASSTTSANEQFF; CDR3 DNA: TGTGCCAGCAGCACTACTAGCGCCAATGAGCAGTTCTTC
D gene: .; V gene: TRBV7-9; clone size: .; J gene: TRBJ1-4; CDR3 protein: CASSLADSNEKLFF; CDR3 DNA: TGTGCCAGCAGCTTAGCAGATTCAAATGAAAAACTGTTTTTT
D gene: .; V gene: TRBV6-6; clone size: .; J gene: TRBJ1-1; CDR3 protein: CASSYLSTEAFF; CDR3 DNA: TGTGCCAGCAGTTACCTCAGCACTGAAGCTTTCTTT
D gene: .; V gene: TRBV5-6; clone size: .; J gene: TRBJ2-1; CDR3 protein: CASSLAGEASSYNEQFF; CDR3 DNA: TGTGCCAGCAGCTTGGCGGGGGAAGCGTCCAGCTACAATGAGCAGTTCTTC
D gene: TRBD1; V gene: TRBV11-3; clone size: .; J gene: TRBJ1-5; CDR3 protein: CASSFIQGAGQPQHF; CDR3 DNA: TGTGCCAGCAGCTTTATACAGGGGGCTGGTCAGCCCCAGCATTTT
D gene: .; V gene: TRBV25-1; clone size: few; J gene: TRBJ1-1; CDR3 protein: CASSERGVGQLNTEAFF; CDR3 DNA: TGTGCCAGCAGTGAAAGGGGCGTGGGCCAACTCAACACTGAAGCTTTCTTT